Presented here are 8 T cell receptor beta chains from one specimen sequenced in a study of cytomegalovirus exposure and HLA in healthy donors. In the PCR, 60 Vbeta and 13 Jbeta primers were used. The repertoire was sequenced with immunoSEQ multiplex PCR; TCRdb's copy has only in-frame clones and lacks some. The table shows approximately 130,000 clones, with approximately 80% occurring only once. Material for sequencing was PBMCs. Source of these receptors: a man between 18 and 29 years old in good health and CMV-seropositive.

The chain couples TRBV7-9 to TRBJ2-5; possibly TRBD1 for D (5 bases). Germline lookup yields CDR1 SEHNR and CDR2 FQNEAQ (reference sequence). The CDR3 is 14 residues long. The V gene lost 2 bases and the J gene lost 5 bases, with 12 bases spanning the gap. CDR3 in DNA: TGTGCCAGCAGCTTATCGGGTCCAGGGGAGACCCAGTACTTC. Translation gives CASSLSGPGETQYF. Complete variable domain (other parts from reference TRBV7-9 and TRBJ2-5): DTGVSQNPRHKITKRGQNVTFRCDPISEHNRLYWYRQTLGQGPEFLTYFQNEAQLEKSRLLSDRFSAERPKGSFSTLEIQRTEQGDSAMYLCASSLSGPGETQYFGPGTRLLVL.

This clone turned up a few times. The J gene is TRBJ1-2, the V gene TRBV7-9; 10 positions agree with TRBD1. The germline gives CDR1 SEHNR, CDR2 FQNEAQ (reference sequence). This CDR3 has 14 residues. The V gene end was trimmed by 3 bases and the J gene end by 7 bases; junction bases not matched to a gene: 5. The CDR3 loop is CASSFPGQGTGYTF. The DNA for the CDR3 is TGTGCCAGCAGCTTTCCGGGACAGGGGACTGGCTACACCTTC.

In its sample, this clone was seen a few times. This chain uses TRBV5-5 with TRBJ1-2; D perhaps matches TRBD1 (6 bases). Germline V lookup: CDR1 SGHKS, CDR2 YYEKEE (reference sequence). Trimming stripped 0 bases from V and 2 bases from J, with 11 bases between. The CDR3 consists of 15 residues. The CDR3 region has the DNA TGTGCCAGCAGCTTGGTCGGGGGGGCAAACTATGGCTACACCTTC. Protein: CASSLVGGANYGYTF.

The gene calls are TRBV7-2 and TRBJ1-1, with D uncertain. Germline assignment: CDR1 SGHTA and CDR2 FQGNSA. The CDR3 is 16 residues long. Deletions cut 5 bases from V and 0 bases from J, with 16 bases between. CDR3 protein: CASSHQMRVMNTEAFF. The DNA of the CDR3 is TGTGCCAGCAGCCACCAGATGAGGGTCATGAACACTGAAGCTTTCTTT.

The table lists this clone with a few counts. This rearrangement joins TRBV13 to TRBJ1-1; possibly TRBD1 for D (5 bases). With 2 bases removed from V and 6 bases from J, the gap between germline ends came to 10 bases. Germline CDR1 is PRHDT and CDR2 is FYEKMQ (reference sequence). This CDR3 has 13 amino acids. The CDR3: CASSLMGQAEAFF. As DNA, the CDR3 is TGTGCCAGCAGCTTAATGGGGCAGGCTGAAGCTTTCTTT.

The chain couples TRBV21-1 to TRBJ1-1; the D call TRBD1 from the table was never checked on the DNA. TRBV21-1 is described as a pseudogene. The CDR3 runs to 15 residues. The CDR3 DNA is TGTGCCAGCTCCGACAGGGGGCGACTAAACACTGAAGCTTTCTTT. It encodes CASSDRGRLNTEAFF.

This clone has only a few counts. The V call is TRBV28, the J call TRBJ2-1, with a weak D call TRBD2 (5 bases). The germline V gene encodes CDR1 MDHEN and CDR2 SYDVKM. Trimming shortened V by 1 base and J by 5 bases, and 12 bases separated the two germline ends. This CDR3 spans 15 amino acids. This CDR3 reads CASSLYAGVDNEQFF. CDR3 DNA sequence: TGTGCCAGCAGTTTATATGCCGGGGTAGACAATGAGCAGTTCTTC.

CDR3 sequence: CAISESAGTGYGYTF. The CDR3 coding sequence is TGTGCCATCAGTGAGTCGGCCGGGACAGGGTATGGCTACACCTTC. The chain couples TRBV10-3 to TRBJ1-2; TRBD1 aligns across 9 bases. This CDR3 region has 15 residues. V dropped 0 bases and J dropped 5; count of bases not matched to a gene: 4. Per germline, CDR1 ENHRY and CDR2 SYGVKD.